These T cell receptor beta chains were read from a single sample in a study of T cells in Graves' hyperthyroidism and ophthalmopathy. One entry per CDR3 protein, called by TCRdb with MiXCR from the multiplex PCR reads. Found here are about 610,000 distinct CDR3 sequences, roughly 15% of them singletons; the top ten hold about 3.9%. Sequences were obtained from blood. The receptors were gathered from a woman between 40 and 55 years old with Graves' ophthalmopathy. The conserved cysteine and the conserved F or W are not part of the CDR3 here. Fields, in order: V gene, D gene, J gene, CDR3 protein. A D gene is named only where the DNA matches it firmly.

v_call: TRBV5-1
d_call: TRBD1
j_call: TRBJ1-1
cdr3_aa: ASSKGQEETEAF

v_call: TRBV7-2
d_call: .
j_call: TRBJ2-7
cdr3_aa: ASSLNSWAYEQY

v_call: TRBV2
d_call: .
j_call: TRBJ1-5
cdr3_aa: ASSPRADRGQPQH

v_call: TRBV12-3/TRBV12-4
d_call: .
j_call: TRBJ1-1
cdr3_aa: ASSFKSGTEAF

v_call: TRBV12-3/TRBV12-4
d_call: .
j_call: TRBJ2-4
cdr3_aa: ASSTAGTPNIQY

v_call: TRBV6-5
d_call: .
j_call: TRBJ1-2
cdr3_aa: ASSYSRAYGYT

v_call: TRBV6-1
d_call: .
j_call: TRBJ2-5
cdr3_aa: ASNEAGRRQETQY

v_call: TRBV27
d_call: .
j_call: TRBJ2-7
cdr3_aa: ASSLMGPNYEQY

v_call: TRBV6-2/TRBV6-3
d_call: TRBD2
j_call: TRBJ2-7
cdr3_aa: ANRPPSSGTYEQY

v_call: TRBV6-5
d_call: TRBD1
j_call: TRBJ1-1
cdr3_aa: ASSYSSDRGRETEAF

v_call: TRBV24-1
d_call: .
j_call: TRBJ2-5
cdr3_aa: ATSDTQKETQY

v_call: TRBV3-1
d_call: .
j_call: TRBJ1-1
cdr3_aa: ASSGWQVEGTEAF

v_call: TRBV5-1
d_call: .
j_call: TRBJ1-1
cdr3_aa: ASSFEGGRGETEAF

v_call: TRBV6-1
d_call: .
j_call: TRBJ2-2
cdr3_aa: ASSEDEELF

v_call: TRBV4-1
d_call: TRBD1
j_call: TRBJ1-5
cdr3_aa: ASSLTTGVGQPQH

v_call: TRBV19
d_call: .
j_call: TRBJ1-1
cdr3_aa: ASRIRHQRNTEAF

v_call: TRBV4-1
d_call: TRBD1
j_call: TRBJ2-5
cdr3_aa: ASSSLTGGETQY

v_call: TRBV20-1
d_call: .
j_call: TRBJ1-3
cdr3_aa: SAVGTRSSGNTIY

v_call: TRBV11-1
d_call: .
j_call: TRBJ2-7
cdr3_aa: ASSSRTRNYEQY

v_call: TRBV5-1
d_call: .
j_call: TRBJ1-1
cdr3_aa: ASSITLNTEAF

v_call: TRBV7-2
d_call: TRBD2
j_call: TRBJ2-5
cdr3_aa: ASSSQPPLAGGETQY

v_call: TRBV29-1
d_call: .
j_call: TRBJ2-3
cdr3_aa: SVFTSTDTQY

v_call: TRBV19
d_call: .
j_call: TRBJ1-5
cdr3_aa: ASTKQSNQPQH

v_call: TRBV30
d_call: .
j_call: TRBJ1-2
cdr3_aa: AADVLDYGYT

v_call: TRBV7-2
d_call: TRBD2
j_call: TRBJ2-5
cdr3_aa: ASSTGRARETQY

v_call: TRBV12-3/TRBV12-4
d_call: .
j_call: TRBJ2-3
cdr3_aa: ASSPRGRTQY

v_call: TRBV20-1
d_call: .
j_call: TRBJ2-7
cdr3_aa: SAKFSVYEQY

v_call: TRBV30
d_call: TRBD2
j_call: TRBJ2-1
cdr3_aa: AWCVGLAGALGYNEQF

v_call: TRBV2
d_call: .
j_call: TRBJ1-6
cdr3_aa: ASIRDGNSPLH

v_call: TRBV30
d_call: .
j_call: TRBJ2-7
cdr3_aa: AWGHYEQY

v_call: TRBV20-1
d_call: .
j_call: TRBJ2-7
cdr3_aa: SARDRGREIAYEQY

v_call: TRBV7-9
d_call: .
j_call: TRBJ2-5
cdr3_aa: ASSSLSPETQY

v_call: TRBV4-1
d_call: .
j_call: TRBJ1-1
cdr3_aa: ASSQLRGNTEAF

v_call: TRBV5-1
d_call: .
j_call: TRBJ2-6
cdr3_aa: ASSGLRGANVLT

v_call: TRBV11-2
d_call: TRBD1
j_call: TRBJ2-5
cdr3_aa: ASSLVGTGVTETQY

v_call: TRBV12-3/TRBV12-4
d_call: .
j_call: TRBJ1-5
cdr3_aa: ASSPGVQPQH

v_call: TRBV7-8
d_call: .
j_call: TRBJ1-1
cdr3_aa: ASGGRGLETEAF

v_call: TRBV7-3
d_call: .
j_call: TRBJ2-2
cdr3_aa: ASSLTRETGELF

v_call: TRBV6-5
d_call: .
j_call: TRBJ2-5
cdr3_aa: ASSWEFGGETQY

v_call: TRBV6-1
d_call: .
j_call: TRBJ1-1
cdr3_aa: ASRETRNTEAF

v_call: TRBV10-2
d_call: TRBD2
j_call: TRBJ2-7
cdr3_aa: ASRALAGVGYEQY

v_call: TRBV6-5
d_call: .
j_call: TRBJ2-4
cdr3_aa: ASSSKGLAKNIQY

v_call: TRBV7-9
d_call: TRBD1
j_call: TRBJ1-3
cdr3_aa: ASSIDRVGNTIY

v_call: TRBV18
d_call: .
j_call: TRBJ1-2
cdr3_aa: ASSPGWQRSYSYYGYT

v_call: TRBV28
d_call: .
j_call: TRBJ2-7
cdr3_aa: ASSFLRDSNYEQY

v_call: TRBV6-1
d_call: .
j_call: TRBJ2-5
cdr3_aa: ASTPRAGLGETQY

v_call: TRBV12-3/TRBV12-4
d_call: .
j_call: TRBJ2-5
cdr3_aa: ASSLARPRETQY

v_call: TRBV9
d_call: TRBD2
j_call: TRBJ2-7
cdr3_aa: ASCLGPSGSVLY

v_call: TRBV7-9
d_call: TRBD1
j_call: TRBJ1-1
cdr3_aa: ASSLSGQANTEAF

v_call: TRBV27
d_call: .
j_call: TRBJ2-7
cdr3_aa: ASSYLGAKYEQY

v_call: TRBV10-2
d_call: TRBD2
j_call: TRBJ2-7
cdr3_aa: ASKQAGGLDEQY

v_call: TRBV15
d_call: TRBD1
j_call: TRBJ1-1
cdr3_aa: ATSGDRGPGTEAF

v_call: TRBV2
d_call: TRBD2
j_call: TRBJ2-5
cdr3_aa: ASSEALRGGMETQY

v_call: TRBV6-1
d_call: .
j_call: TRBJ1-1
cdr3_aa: ASSQTTTGNTEAF

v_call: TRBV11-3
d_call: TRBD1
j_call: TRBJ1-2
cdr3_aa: ASSTGTGLYGYT

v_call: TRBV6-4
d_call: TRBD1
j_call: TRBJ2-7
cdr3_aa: ASSRLPGTGGYEQY

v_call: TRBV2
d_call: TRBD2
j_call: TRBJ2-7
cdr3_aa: ASSGPGLKGRY

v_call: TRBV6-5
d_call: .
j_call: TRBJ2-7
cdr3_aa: ASSYTGAYEQY

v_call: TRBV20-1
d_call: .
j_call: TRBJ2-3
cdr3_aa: SARVPADTQY

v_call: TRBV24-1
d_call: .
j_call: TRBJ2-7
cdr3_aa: ATSGYNSYEQY